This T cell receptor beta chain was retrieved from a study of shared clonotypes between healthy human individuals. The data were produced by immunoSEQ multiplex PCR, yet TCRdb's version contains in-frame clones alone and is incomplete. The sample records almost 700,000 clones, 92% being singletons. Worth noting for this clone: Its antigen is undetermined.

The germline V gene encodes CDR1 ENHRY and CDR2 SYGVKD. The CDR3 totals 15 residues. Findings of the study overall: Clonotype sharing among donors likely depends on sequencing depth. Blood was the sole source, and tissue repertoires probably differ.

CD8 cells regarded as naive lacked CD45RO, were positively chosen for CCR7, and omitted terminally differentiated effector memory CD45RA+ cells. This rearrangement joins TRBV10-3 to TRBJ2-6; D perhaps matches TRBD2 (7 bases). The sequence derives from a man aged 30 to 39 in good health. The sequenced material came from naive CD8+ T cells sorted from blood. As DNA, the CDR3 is TGTGCTTCGTTAGGGGGGGCTACTGGGGCCAACGTCCTGACTTTC. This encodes CASLGGATGANVLTF.